This TCR beta chain was captured by sequencing in a study of human T cells and chemical hapten exposure. TCRdb recomputed calls from the RACE reads with MiXCR, one row per CDR3 protein. In the table there are tens of thousands of distinct CDR3 sequences, approximately 4.7% of which are singletons. The time point: healthy volunteer bleed at 2 weeks. Total RNA came from unfractionated whole blood. CDR3 length: 14 amino acids. Per the germline V gene, CDR1 is SGDLS and CDR2 is YYNGEE. The germline V and J ends were trimmed by 4 bases and 0 bases, with 7 bases remaining between them. This clonotype was seen repeatedly, ten times or more.

The chain couples TRBV9 to TRBJ1-4; D remains ambiguous. The sequence derives from a female donor in good health. Some clones in this sample may be carry-over from other donors' samples. Material: whole blood. In DNA, the CDR3 is TGTGCCAGCAGCCAGGAATCAACTAATGAAAAACTGTTTTTT. It specifies CASSQESTNEKLFF.